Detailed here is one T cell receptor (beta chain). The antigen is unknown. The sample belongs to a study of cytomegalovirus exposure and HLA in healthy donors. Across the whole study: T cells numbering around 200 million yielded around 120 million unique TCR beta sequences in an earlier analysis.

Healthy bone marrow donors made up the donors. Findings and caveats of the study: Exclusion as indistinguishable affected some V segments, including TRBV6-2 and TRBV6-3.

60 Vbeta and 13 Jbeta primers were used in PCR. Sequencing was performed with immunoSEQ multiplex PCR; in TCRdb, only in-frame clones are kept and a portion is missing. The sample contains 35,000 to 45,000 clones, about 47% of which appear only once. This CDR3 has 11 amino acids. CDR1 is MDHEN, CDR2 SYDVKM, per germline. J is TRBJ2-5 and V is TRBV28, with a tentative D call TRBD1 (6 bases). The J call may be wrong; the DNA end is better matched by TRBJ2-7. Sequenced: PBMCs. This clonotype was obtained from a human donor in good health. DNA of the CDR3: TGTGCCAGCACACAGGGATACGAGCAGTACTTC. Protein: CASTQGYEQYF.